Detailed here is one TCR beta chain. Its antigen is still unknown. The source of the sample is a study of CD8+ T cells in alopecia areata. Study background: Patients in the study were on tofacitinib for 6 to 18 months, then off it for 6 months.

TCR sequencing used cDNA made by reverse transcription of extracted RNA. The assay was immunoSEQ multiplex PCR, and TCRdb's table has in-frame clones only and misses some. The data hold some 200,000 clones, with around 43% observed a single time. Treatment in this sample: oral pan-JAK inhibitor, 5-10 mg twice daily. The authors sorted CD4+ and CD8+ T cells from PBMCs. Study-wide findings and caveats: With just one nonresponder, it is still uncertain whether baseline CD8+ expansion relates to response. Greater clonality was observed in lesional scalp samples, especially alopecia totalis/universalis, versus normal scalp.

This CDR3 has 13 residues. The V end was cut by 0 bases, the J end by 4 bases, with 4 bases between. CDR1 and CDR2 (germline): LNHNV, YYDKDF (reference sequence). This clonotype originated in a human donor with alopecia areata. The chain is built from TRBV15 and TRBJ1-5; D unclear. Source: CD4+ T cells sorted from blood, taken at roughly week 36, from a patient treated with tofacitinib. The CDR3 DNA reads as TGTGCCACCAGCAGAGAGTGGAATCAGCCCCAGCATTTT. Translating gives CATSREWNQPQHF.